Listed below are T cell receptor beta chains from one sample, sequenced in a study of CD8+CD57+ T cells in acquired aplastic anemia. TCRdb called the reads again in MiXCR, with one record for every CDR3 protein. The sample has about 190,000 distinct CDR3 sequences, about half seen once. Input material: sorted CD4+, CD8+, or CD8+CD57+ T cells (not recorded which) from PBMCs. Every receptor here comes from a human donor in good health, serving as a control. CDR3s include the opening cysteine and the closing phenylalanine or tryptophan. Fields, in order: CDR3 DNA, CDR3 protein, J gene, V gene, clone size, D gene. A D gene is named only where the DNA matches it firmly. The size field is filled for only some rows; it gives once, few, many or a size class.

CDR3nt: TGTGCCAGCAGGGGCGGAGAAAACTATGGCTACACCTTC
CDR3aa: CASRGGENYGYTF
j_gene: TRBJ1-2
v_gene: TRBV2
abundance: .
d_gene: .

CDR3nt: TGCAGTGCTAGCGATGGGCGAAACATTCAGTACTTC
CDR3aa: CSASDGRNIQYF
j_gene: TRBJ2-4
v_gene: TRBV20-1
abundance: many
d_gene: .

CDR3nt: TGTGCCAGCAGCTTACAGAGTAACCAAGAGACCCAGTACTTC
CDR3aa: CASSLQSNQETQYF
j_gene: TRBJ2-5
v_gene: TRBV7-2
abundance: many
d_gene: .

CDR3nt: TGCGCCAGCAGCGGACGGACAGGAAGCTATGGCTACACCTTC
CDR3aa: CASSGRTGSYGYTF
j_gene: TRBJ1-2
v_gene: TRBV4-1
abundance: many
d_gene: TRBD1

CDR3nt: TGTGCCACCAGCAGAGGACGGTTTAATGAAAAACTGTTTTTT
CDR3aa: CATSRGRFNEKLFF
j_gene: TRBJ1-4
v_gene: TRBV15
abundance: few
d_gene: .

CDR3nt: TGCAGCGTCGGATACAGGACAAACTATGGCTACACCTTC
CDR3aa: CSVGYRTNYGYTF
j_gene: TRBJ1-2
v_gene: TRBV29-1
abundance: .
d_gene: .

CDR3nt: TGTGCCAGCTCCAGTCCAGGACAGGGGTCCAATGAAAAACTGTTTTTT
CDR3aa: CASSSPGQGSNEKLFF
j_gene: TRBJ1-4
v_gene: TRBV18
abundance: .
d_gene: TRBD1

CDR3nt: TGTGCCAGCAGCGCAATGGGGGATTCACCCCTCCACTTT
CDR3aa: CASSAMGDSPLHF
j_gene: TRBJ1-6
v_gene: TRBV9
abundance: .
d_gene: .

CDR3nt: TGTGCCAGCAGCTCCAACAGGGGGGGAGGCTACGAGCAGTACTTC
CDR3aa: CASSSNRGGGYEQYF
j_gene: TRBJ2-7
v_gene: TRBV7-9
abundance: .
d_gene: .

CDR3nt: TGCGCCAGCAGCCACCACCAGGGCGGAGATCAGCCCCAGCATTTT
CDR3aa: CASSHHQGGDQPQHF
j_gene: TRBJ1-5
v_gene: TRBV4-1
abundance: .
d_gene: .

CDR3nt: TGTGCCAGCAGCTTGCCTACACGCAGGGGGAACTATGGCTACACCTTC
CDR3aa: CASSLPTRRGNYGYTF
j_gene: TRBJ1-2
v_gene: TRBV7-2
abundance: .
d_gene: TRBD1

CDR3nt: TGTGCCAGCAGTCTCCCCCTAATCACAGATACGCAGTATTTT
CDR3aa: CASSLPLITDTQYF
j_gene: TRBJ2-3
v_gene: TRBV25-1
abundance: .
d_gene: .

CDR3nt: TGTGCCATCAGTTTAGAATCGAGAGTAAGAGGGGGGAATGAAAAACTGTTTTTT
CDR3aa: CAISLESRVRGGNEKLFF
j_gene: TRBJ1-4
v_gene: TRBV10-3
abundance: .
d_gene: .

CDR3nt: TGCAGTGCTAGCGGGGGGCCTCTGCCCAAAGAGACCCAGTACTTC
CDR3aa: CSASGGPLPKETQYF
j_gene: TRBJ2-5
v_gene: TRBV20-1
abundance: .
d_gene: .

CDR3nt: TGTGCCAGCAGCCAAGGGGGGTCAGTTCAAAACTATGGCTACACCTTC
CDR3aa: CASSQGGSVQNYGYTF
j_gene: TRBJ1-2
v_gene: TRBV4-2
abundance: .
d_gene: .

CDR3nt: TGTGCCAGCAGCTTAGAGTTAAGGGACCCAGATACGCAGTATTTT
CDR3aa: CASSLELRDPDTQYF
j_gene: TRBJ2-3
v_gene: TRBV11-3
abundance: .
d_gene: .

CDR3nt: TGTGCCAGCAGCCAAGGGGCCGGAACAGGGGGCGACGAGCAGTACTTC
CDR3aa: CASSQGAGTGGDEQYF
j_gene: TRBJ2-7
v_gene: TRBV4-2
abundance: many
d_gene: TRBD1

CDR3nt: TGTGCCAGCAGCCGGATGGGAAGGGATGGCTACACCTTC
CDR3aa: CASSRMGRDGYTF
j_gene: TRBJ1-2
v_gene: TRBV5-6
abundance: .
d_gene: .

CDR3nt: TGCGCCAGCAGCCAGGTCCCCCCGGGACAGGGGTCATACTCTGGAAACACCATATATTTT
CDR3aa: CASSQVPPGQGSYSGNTIYF
j_gene: TRBJ1-3
v_gene: TRBV5-1
abundance: many
d_gene: TRBD1

CDR3nt: TGTGCCAGCAGTTTTGCCCCTCAGTCCAATCAGCCCCAGCATTTT
CDR3aa: CASSFAPQSNQPQHF
j_gene: TRBJ1-5
v_gene: TRBV28
abundance: .
d_gene: .

CDR3nt: TGTGCCAGTAGTATATTTGGGCCTGAGGTAATCGGCAATCAGCCCCAGCATTTT
CDR3aa: CASSIFGPEVIGNQPQHF
j_gene: TRBJ1-5
v_gene: TRBV19
abundance: .
d_gene: .

CDR3nt: TGTGCCACCAGCGGTTCCGGGTATAGCGAGCAGTACTTC
CDR3aa: CATSGSGYSEQYF
j_gene: TRBJ2-7
v_gene: TRBV15
abundance: many
d_gene: .

CDR3nt: TGCGCCAGCCTCGGGACAACCTATGGCTACACCTTC
CDR3aa: CASLGTTYGYTF
j_gene: TRBJ1-2
v_gene: TRBV10-1
abundance: .
d_gene: .

CDR3nt: TGTGCCAGCAGCTTAGCCAGGGACAATCAGCCCCAGCATTTT
CDR3aa: CASSLARDNQPQHF
j_gene: TRBJ1-5
v_gene: TRBV13
abundance: .
d_gene: .

CDR3nt: TGCAGCGTTCAGGAACAGCGGGATAATTCACCCCTCCACTTT
CDR3aa: CSVQEQRDNSPLHF
j_gene: TRBJ1-6
v_gene: TRBV29-1
abundance: many
d_gene: .